This TCR beta chain derives from a study of cytomegalovirus exposure and HLA in healthy donors (dated 2017 in TCRdb). For the wider study: According to an earlier analysis of 450 to 650 of the donors, about 179 million T cells yielded roughly 110 million unique TCR beta sequences and 276 Gb of sequence data. An early release covering roughly 640 HLA-typed donors comprised roughly 300 gigabases of sequencing data and tens of millions of unique TCR sequences. The genetic ancestry cluster associated with self-reported Caucasian donors included around four fifths of the 300 to 400 genotyped donors. The study was designed to test whether signatures of past pathogen exposure could be identified by cataloging public T cell receptors. Using immunosequencing, the study profiled T cell repertoires from 500 to 800 subjects and related those repertoires to cytomegalovirus serostatus. Besides the first cohort of about 730 subjects, a separate validation cohort made up of over 100 different subjects was used. The study combined high-throughput TCR immunosequencing, statistical association of individual TCRs with disease status, and machine learning to predict cytomegalovirus infection status. In a later analysis, previously published TCR beta repertoires from 600 to 850 donors were re-analyzed and high-resolution HLA genotyping was added so that TCR occurrence patterns could be studied. The later analysis used no new phenotypic data to find candidate immune exposures, relying instead on TCR beta sequences and their occurrence across donors. An earlier analysis of about 600 of the donors used high-throughput TCR beta sequencing to judge whether each TCR beta V gene segment behaved as functional or pseudogenic. Donor age, sex, ethnicity and CMV serostatus were collected together with the repertoire data. A later genetic analysis took genome-wide SNP genotypes for about three fifths of the roughly 700 donors and used that subset as a discovery cohort. All discovery cohort repertoires had been generated using a single sequencing platform. Both class I and class II loci were covered by HLA typing, at four-digit resolution. Typing coverage differed by locus: A, B, C, DRB1 and DQB1 were typed in roughly 620-640 donors, DQA1 in approximately 520, DPA1 in roughly 590, and DPB1 in 450 to 480. Roughly 5 DR-DQ haplotypes were handled as single units for association and clustering, since linkage in the cohort was strong. Among about 400 genotyped donors of the cohort, an average of approximately 240,000 unique TCR beta nucleotide sequences was sequenced per donor, of which approximately 19% were non-productive.

V loses 2 bases of germline sequence and J loses 4 bases, and the interval between the two ends is 6 bases. The CDR3 goes from the cysteine to the phenylalanine over 13 residues. The only DNA kept is the CDR3, 39 bases in frame from the first base. Reading the germline V gene (reference sequence) gives CDR1 LNHDA and CDR2 SQIVND. The full study reports these points: A later analysis found that TCR association rates varied across HLA loci, with DRB1 alleles showing the most associated TCRs and HLA-C alleles the fewest. A later analysis found that HLA-associated TCR beta chains were more clonally expanded and had lower generation probabilities than equally common non-associated chains. Several of the top co-occurrence clusters appeared to be linked to parvovirus B19, influenza, CMV and Epstein-Barr virus, according to a later analysis. In a later analysis, most CMV-associated TCR beta chains were found to appear HLA-restricted, with HLA associations seemingly driven largely by CMV exposure. The 87-base-pair reads could not distinguish some IMGT-functional V segments, including TRBV6-2 and TRBV6-3, so those segments were excluded. It was suggested by the authors that the approach could potentially be generalized to other disease states and immunological phenotypes. Because HLA typing was missing for some donors at each locus, association tests included only the typed subset. A later analysis associated 15,000 or so TCR beta sequences with specific HLA alleles at a false discovery rate of 0.05. In both the original and validation cohorts, the classifier was reported to diagnose cytomegalovirus status with high specificity and sensitivity. Most TCR sequences were seen in very few donors, while some public TCRs were found in many individuals. For the cohort, immune exposure information was limited to CMV serostatus. A further reported finding was that TCR beta sequences accurately predicted the HLA-A and HLA-B alleles for most subjects in the first cohort. Three of the identified cytomegalovirus-associated TCR beta chains were confirmed in vitro to be specific for cytomegalovirus antigens. A total of some 180 TCR beta chains were listed by the study as associated with cytomegalovirus. The cohort was sequenced for TCR beta chains only, and without alpha or paired-chain data the features that could be detected were limited. The earlier analysis of about 600 of the donors excluded some 16 rarely observed V segments, including chromosome 9 orphons, because counts were too low. When HLA alleles, especially DR and DQ, strongly co-occurred, TCR associations were difficult to assign to individual alleles. A cluster of highly shared sequence variants was judged likely to represent a technical artifact of the sequencing pipeline. Sequencing depth was assumed to be roughly uniform across donors in the presence/absence analyses, though that assumption may not hold. Compared with the approximately 670-donor mean, donors in an Asian-associated ancestry cluster had fewer N-insertions in productive TCRs, according to a later genetic analysis. An earlier analysis of 587 of the donors showed that most TCR beta V segments appeared in productive rearrangements either about 90% or about 30% of the time, which broadly matched IMGT annotations. An association between a missense DCLRE1C variant and V-gene and J-gene trimming of TCR beta chains was found in a later genetic analysis and replicated in an independent cohort. Correlated functional status among segregating V segments might be attributable to linkage disequilibrium, but an unknown experimental factor could not be ruled out.

The library came from the immunoSEQ multiplex PCR assay. For the multiplex PCR, a mixture combining 60 forward primers for TCR Vbeta segments and 13 reverse primers for TCR Jbeta segments was used. The CDR3 region of rearranged TCR beta genes was amplified from genomic DNA with a multiplex PCR assay. On the Illumina HiSeq System, the amplified TCR beta libraries were sequenced as 87-base-pair reads. As for the authors' bioinformatics: A later analysis counted tens of millions of unique TCR beta chains across the 690 or so repertoires, and about 10 million of these chains were shared by at least two donors. To remove PCR and sequencing errors, raw reads were error-corrected and collapsed into unique sequences using a nearest-neighbor algorithm that merged closely related sequences. V, D and J gene segments were assigned by aligning CDR3 sequences to IMGT reference sequences. For a sequence to be retained, at least a six-nucleotide match to both a V gene segment and a J gene segment was required. Rearrangements were classified as productive when the CDR3 lacked stop codons and remained in frame with V and J, and all other rearrangements were classified as non-productive. Following IMGT convention, CDR3 was defined as the stretch from the second conserved V-encoded cysteine to the conserved J-encoded phenylalanine. The earlier analysis of some 550 of the donors excluded any sequence lacking an unambiguous match to a single V gene segment. In an earlier analysis of around 600 of the donors, V segments were called functional above 56.7% productive rearrangements and were called segregating when the between-donor standard deviation exceeded 5%. A statistical classification framework was built to diagnose cytomegalovirus status from the catalog of TCR beta chain sequences. A later analysis assigned V and J genes by comparing TCR nucleotide sequences with IMGT/GENE-DB human TR gene sequences. In a later analysis, CDR3 sequences and most-parsimonious VDJ recombination scenarios were assigned using the TCRdist pipeline. In a later analysis, each TCR beta chain was defined by its CDR3 amino acid sequence together with its V-gene family, and reads lacking a unique V-gene family were excluded. A later analysis removed several hundred highly shared, low-generation-probability nucleotide sequences to deal with suspected cross-contamination and a sequencing artifact. In a later analysis, a clonal expansion index for each public chain was calculated from normalized within-repertoire ranks of inferred template counts. In a later analysis, generation probabilities were computed using a VDJ recombination model fitted to out-of-frame rearrangements, and the results were checked against IGoR. In a later analysis, hypergeometric tests were used to score TCR-TCR, TCR-HLA and TCR-CMV co-occurrence, with a repertoire-size bias correction applied to TCR pairs. To estimate false discovery rates, a later analysis permuted the HLA or CMV assignments 20 times. In a later analysis, co-occurring TCRs were grouped with DBSCAN, and TCRdist sequence similarity was added when clustering was performed within HLA-allele-positive subsets. Co-occurrence clustering excluded repertoires with fewer than 30,000 or more than 120,000 public chains, plus five with anomalous nucleotide sharing. This is the immuneACCESS table as TCRdb keeps it, with only in-frame sequences that have V and J called. A part of the clones is gone; compared with another copy, unresolved V genes explain less than half, and the rest is unexplained. V, J and clone size were drawn from that table, and D and trimming were deduced from the DNA. The sample profile shows 150,000 or so clones; approximately 81% of them were found once. The top ten clonotypes cover around 2.1% of the sample.

The cohort was made up of roughly 670 healthy bone marrow donors. Cohort members were all nominally healthy when sampled, although unrecorded immune exposures were likely present. The donor was CMV seropositive and belonged to the group of 250 to 300 seropositive cohort members. Every donor gave a peripheral blood sample, and the peripheral blood mononuclear cells from that sample were used for TCR beta sequencing. The Qiagen DNeasy Blood Extraction Kit was used to extract genomic DNA from the blood cell samples. Of note for this clone: Its antigen has not been determined. Per-base qualities were not stored, and no clone one base away is much larger.

Recombination linked TRBV19 to TRBJ1-5; there is no confident call for the D gene. Material: PBMCs. The source is a man aged 18 to 30 in good health and CMV-seropositive. CDR3 sequence: CASSINQNQPQHF. The nucleotide sequence reads as follows: TGTGCCAGTAGTATAAACCAGAATCAGCCCCAGCATTTT.